In this sample, the clone carrying this T cell receptor (beta chain) turned up a few times. TCRdb independently ran MiXCR on the RT-PCR reads; one entry per CDR3 protein. Of about 780,000 distinct CDR3 sequences in the sample, approximately 18% were seen once. This record belongs to a study of response to subunit inactivated influenza vaccine. This CDR3 has 17 amino acids. In germline, CDR1 is LGHNA, CDR2 YSLEER. V gave up 1 base and J gave up 0 bases, with 16 bases separating them. The material was PBMCs from blood, obtained around 5 days after vaccination. The TCR sequence derives from a man aged 50 to 59 who received an inactivated influenza vaccine. The V call is TRBV4-3, the J call TRBJ2-7, with D maybe TRBD2 (5 bases). CDR3 bases: TGCGCCAGCAGCCAAGGCTGGAGCGGACTCGCCTCCTACGAGCAGTACTTC. Its protein is CASSQGWSGLASYEQYF.